Each of the 19 T cell receptor beta chains below was sequenced from the same sample in a study of shared clonotypes between healthy human individuals. The method was immunoSEQ multiplex PCR; TCRdb's version includes in-frame clones alone and lacks a portion of them. The sample holds around 2,000,000 clones, around 93% seen once. Naive CD8 cells, CD45RO-negative and positively selected for CCR7, excluded terminally differentiated effector memory CD45RA+ cells. Sequencing was done on a sample of naive CD8+ T cells from PBMCs. The receptors derive from a man between 18 and 29 years old in good health. Some clones in this sample may be carry-over from other donors' samples.

The rearrangement joins TRBV27 to TRBJ1-1; D gene ambiguous. Germline V gene lookup returns CDR1 MNHEY and CDR2 SMNVEV (reference sequence). The CDR3 loop spans 16 amino acids. V was shortened by 0 bases and J by 1 base, with 12 bases between the two germline ends. The CDR3 region has the DNA TGTGCCAGCAGTTTATCGATCTACGAGTGGAACACTGAAGCTTTCTTT. As protein: CASSLSIYEWNTEAFF.

CDR3 coding DNA: TGTGCCAGCAGCTCCATGACAGGGAATTCACCCCTCCACTTT. Protein: CASSSMTGNSPLHF. The V and J genes are TRBV7-8 and TRBJ1-6; 7 nucleotides line up with TRBD1. The CDR3 length is 14 residues. Germline V gene lookup returns CDR1 SGHVS and CDR2 FQNEAQ. V dropped 4 bases and J dropped 7; count of bases not matched to a gene: 4.

This rearrangement joins TRBV27 to TRBJ2-1, with D tentatively TRBD2 (5 bases). Germline CDR1 is MNHEY and CDR2 is SMNVEV (reference sequence). The CDR3 is made up of 13 amino acids. The ends were cut back, 6 bases at V and 6 bases at J, with 12 bases in the middle. The CDR3 loop is CASSPHGVNEQFF. CDR3 sequence (DNA): TGTGCCAGCAGCCCCCACGGGGTCAATGAGCAGTTCTTC.

V is TRBV4-2 and J is TRBJ2-1; 9 bases match TRBD2. Germline loops: CDR1 LGHNA, CDR2 YNFKEQ. V lost 4 bases and J lost 6; bases outside the gene matches: 4. This CDR3 is 14 amino acids long. For the CDR3, the DNA is TGTGCCAGCAGCCCGGGACTAGCTTTCAATGAGCAGTTCTTC. Translation: CASSPGLAFNEQFF.

This clone was observed a handful of times. The V gene is TRBV27, the J gene TRBJ1-2; no clear D gene. The CDR3 covers 17 residues. Germline CDR1 and CDR2: MNHEY and SMNVEV (reference sequence). V was cut by 5 bases and J by 0 bases, with 19 bases left in between. CDR3 residues: CASSPYAPSWANYGYTF. DNA for the CDR3: TGTGCCAGCAGTCCCTACGCCCCCTCTTGGGCTAACTATGGCTACACCTTC.

The chain combines TRBV4-1 with TRBJ2-1; possibly TRBD1 or TRBD2 for D (6 bases each). CDR1 is MGHRA and CDR2 is YSYEKL in the germline V gene. This CDR3 has 17 amino acids. V was shortened by 1 base and J by 8 bases, with 21 bases between the two germline ends. In nucleotides, the CDR3 is TGCGCCAGCAGCCAAGTGACTTCCCGGGGGCCCCGGGATGAGCAGTTCTTC. Translation: CASSQVTSRGPRDEQFF.

V is TRBV5-8 and J is TRBJ2-7; weak D call: TRBD1 (6 bases). This CDR3 spans 12 amino acids. V was clipped by 4 bases and J by 1 base, with 6 bases between them. The germline gives CDR1 SGHTS, CDR2 YDEGEE. DNA of the CDR3: TGTGCCAGCAGCGGGACATCCTACGAGCAGTACTTC. It is translated as CASSGTSYEQYF.

The genes are TRBV7-2 and TRBJ2-7; the match to TRBD2 covers 11 bases. Germline CDR1 and CDR2: SGHTA and FQGNSA. CDR3 length: 16 residues. Germline trimming cut 5 bases from V and 2 bases from J; bases unmatched to any gene: 8. CDR3 in DNA: TGTGCCAGCAGCCTGGCTAGCGGGAGGATACCCTACGAGCAGTACTTC. This codes for CASSLASGRIPYEQYF.

The chain links TRBV7-9 to TRBJ1-2, with 8 bases fitting TRBD1. The germline V gene has CDR1 SEHNR and CDR2 FQNEAQ (reference sequence). The CDR3 covers 15 residues. V dropped 3 bases and J dropped 1; count of bases not matched to a gene: 4. Here the CDR3 DNA reads TGTGCCAGCAGCTTTGGACAGGGAAATAACTATGGCTACACCTTC. This codes for CASSFGQGNNYGYTF.

This sequence joins TRBV6-6 and TRBJ1-3; the D is unclear. CDR3 size: 14 residues. Germline V gene sequence: CDR1 MNHNY, CDR2 SVGAGI (reference sequence). V was shortened by 6 bases and J by 3 bases, with 12 bases between the two germline ends. CDR3 in amino acids: CASSQNRLGNTIYF. The CDR3 nucleotides read TGTGCCAGCAGCCAGAACAGACTTGGAAACACCATATATTTT.

V is TRBV28 and J is TRBJ2-1; 10 nucleotides line up with TRBD1. The CDR3 covers 14 residues. Germline lookup yields CDR1 MDHEN and CDR2 SYDVKM. Trimming took 3 bases from V and 8 from J; bases not matched to a gene: 4. CDR3 coding DNA: TGTGCCAGCAGTTTTGGACAGGGGGTGGATGAGCAGTTCTTC. This gives the protein CASSFGQGVDEQFF.

V gene TRBV4-3 combines with J gene TRBJ2-7, with a tentative D call TRBD2 (6 bases). The V and J ends lost 0 bases and 4 bases respectively, with 13 bases between them. The germline CDR1 and CDR2 sequences are LGHNA and YSLEER. The CDR3 has 15 amino acids. The CDR3 reads CASSQDRRESYEQYF. The DNA of the CDR3 is TGCGCCAGCAGCCAAGATCGTCGGGAGTCTTACGAGCAGTACTTC.

This clone was recorded a few times. CDR3 bases: TGTGCCAGCAGTACAGCGAACACTGAAGCTTTCTTT. Protein: CASSTANTEAFF. The chain employs TRBV27 and TRBJ1-1; no reliable D call. The CDR3 is 12 amino acids. Deletions cut 5 bases from V and 1 base from J, with 5 bases between. CDR1 is MNHEY and CDR2 is SMNVEV in the germline V gene (reference sequence).

This clone was counted between two and nine times. The J gene is TRBJ1-1, the V gene TRBV25-1; 7 bases map to TRBD1. The CDR3 length is 13 residues. The junction had 5 bases not matched to a gene; V was cut back by 3 bases and J by 7 bases. Germline CDR1 MGHDK, CDR2 SYGVNS. This CDR3 reads CASSDRGQFEAFF. CDR3 sequence (DNA): TGTGCCAGCAGTGACCGGGGACAGTTTGAAGCTTTCTTT.

The chain combines TRBV29-1 with TRBJ2-7; 8 nucleotides align to TRBD1. The trim removed 6 bases at V and 6 bases at J, leaving 13 bases unmatched. The V gene's germline CDR1 is SQVTM and CDR2 ANQGSEA. The CDR3 loop spans 14 amino acids. The CDR3 bases are TGCAGCGTCGATAAGCAGGGGGCAAGGTCCGAGCAGTACTTC. Translation gives CSVDKQGARSEQYF.

This chain links TRBV9 with TRBJ2-2, with 9 bases that match TRBD2. Looked up from germline, CDR1 is SGDLS and CDR2 is YYNGEE. With V trimmed by 5 bases and J by 2 bases, 4 bases remained unmatched. The CDR3 has 15 residues. The CDR3 sequence is CASSVTSGNTGELFF. CDR3 bases: TGTGCCAGCAGTGTGACTAGCGGAAACACCGGGGAGCTGTTTTTT.

The chain uses TRBV7-2 and TRBJ2-1, with 7 bases lining up with TRBD1. This CDR3 region has 14 residues. Germline assignment: CDR1 SGHTA and CDR2 FQGNSA. Trimming cost V 3 bases and J 7 bases; bases outside gene matches: 6. In DNA form, the CDR3 reads TGTGCCAGCAGCTTTTGGCAGACAGGGAATGAGCAGTTCTTC. Amino acids: CASSFWQTGNEQFF.

The rearrangement uses TRBV4-1 and TRBJ2-7; 11 bases align to TRBD2. This CDR3 is 16 amino acids long. Germline V gene data show CDR1 as MGHRA and CDR2 as YSYEKL. Trimming took 3 bases from V and 3 from J; bases not matched to a gene: 7. The CDR3 here is CASSHQGTSGLYEQYF. The CDR3 coding sequence is TGCGCCAGCAGCCACCAAGGGACTAGCGGCCTCTACGAGCAGTACTTC.

The chain combines TRBV2 with TRBJ2-7; D is perhaps TRBD1 (6 bases). Trimming stripped 0 bases from V and 1 base from J, with 22 bases between. From germline, CDR1 is SNHLY and CDR2 FYNNEI. CDR3 length equals 19 residues. CDR3 protein: CASSEALFRGNNLSYEQYF. In DNA, the CDR3 is TGTGCCAGCAGTGAAGCGCTTTTCAGGGGCAATAATCTATCCTACGAGCAGTACTTC.